Sequencing of this T cell receptor (beta chain) was carried out in a study of blood T cells in healthy people across ages. Study conclusions and caveats: Diversity of TCR beta per million T cells declined in a roughly linear way with age. Any conclusive comparison of naive versus antigen-experienced cells was prevented by using unsorted PBMCs.

A second PCR of 7 to 11 cycles used a sample-barcoded 5' primer and a J-beta primer mix. Each cDNA molecule was tagged by a template-switch adaptor that had 12 random nucleotides. Each CDR3 protein is one row after TCRdb ran MiXCR on the 5' RACE reads. The repertoire holds roughly 800,000 distinct CDR3 sequences, with nearly 60% as singletons. Donor samples were obtained from healthy Caucasian individuals from Russia, aged about 6 to 100. This clonotype was picked up a small number of times. What it binds is not known. The material sequenced was blood. The receptor was isolated from a man aged 25-45 years in good health.

CDR3 sequence (DNA): TGTGCCAGCAGTGAACAAGGCTCGTCTAAAGAGACCCAGTACTTC. Protein sequence: CASSEQGSSKETQYF. This chain joins TRBV6-1 and TRBJ2-5, with D hard to call. Germline CDR1 is MNHNS and CDR2 is SASEGT. The length of the CDR3 is 15 residues. With 2 bases removed from V and 3 bases from J, the gap between germline ends came to 13 bases.